Listed below are T cell receptor beta chains from one sample, sequenced in a study of blood T cell repertoires in COVID-19. The data were produced by immunoSEQ multiplex PCR, yet TCRdb's version contains in-frame clones alone and is incomplete. The sample includes tens of thousands of clones, around 90% of them seen just once. The sequenced sample was peripheral blood. The receptor set was obtained from a man aged 50-59 years with active COVID-19. Each CDR3 is given with its conserved first and last residue. Rows may omit the clone size; those that give it use once, few, many or a size class.

TRBV7-2	TRBJ1-6	.	CASSLVRGSNSPLHF
TRBV3-1/TRBV3-2	TRBJ1-1	.	CASSQGPGGHTEAFF
TRBV15	TRBJ1-3	.	CATSRGGQVSGNTIYF
TRBV20-1	TRBJ1-2	.	CSAKLGYTF
TRBV18	TRBJ1-1	.	CASSPGQGRSEAFF
TRBV6-4	TRBJ2-2	.	CASSPDSTGELFF
TRBV7-9	TRBJ1-6	.	CASSFGRANSPLHF
TRBV28	TRBJ1-1	.	CASTRTGGTEAFF
TRBV4-3	TRBJ2-7	.	CASSPVTGTVLYEQYF
TRBV11-1	TRBJ2-3	.	CASSLWASRTDTQYF
TRBV5-4	TRBJ2-3	.	CASSLTSGRTDTQYF
TRBV6-2/TRBV6-3	TRBJ1-2	once	CASSPTGDYGYTF
TRBV6-4	TRBJ2-1	.	CASSLENNEQFF
TRBV5-4	TRBJ2-3	.	CASSLGRGRDTDTQYF
TRBV28	TRBJ1-2	.	CASSPGTGPLYGYTF
TRBV5-5	TRBJ2-1	.	CASSLGISGVSSYNEQFF
TRBV28	TRBJ1-6	.	CASCPGGASSPLHF
TRBV5-6	TRBJ2-7	.	CASRRRDRHTSEQYF
TRBV11-3	TRBJ1-1	.	CASSLDIHRVLDTEAFF
TRBV2	TRBJ1-6	.	CASGGVQSNSPLHF
TRBV2	TRBJ1-2	.	CASSDGTGGAYPQGYTF
TRBV18	TRBJ1-1	few	CASSTGENTEAFF
TRBV6-2/TRBV6-3	TRBJ2-7	once	CASSPDRLYEQYF
TRBV28	TRBJ2-7	.	CASGGAYEQYF
TRBV18	TRBJ1-1	.	CASSPKGRVGNTEAFF
TRBV4-3	TRBJ2-7	.	CASSQAASGGYEQYF
TRBV5-8	TRBJ1-5	.	CASSPRTGLQPQHF
TRBV12-3/TRBV12-4	TRBJ1-5	.	CASRGEGQPQHF
TRBV5-1	TRBJ2-1	.	CASSLGLAGGSPFF
TRBV21-1	TRBJ1-2	.	CASSGRREEDGYTF
TRBV9	TRBJ2-1	few	CASSVVTSGAGYNEQFF